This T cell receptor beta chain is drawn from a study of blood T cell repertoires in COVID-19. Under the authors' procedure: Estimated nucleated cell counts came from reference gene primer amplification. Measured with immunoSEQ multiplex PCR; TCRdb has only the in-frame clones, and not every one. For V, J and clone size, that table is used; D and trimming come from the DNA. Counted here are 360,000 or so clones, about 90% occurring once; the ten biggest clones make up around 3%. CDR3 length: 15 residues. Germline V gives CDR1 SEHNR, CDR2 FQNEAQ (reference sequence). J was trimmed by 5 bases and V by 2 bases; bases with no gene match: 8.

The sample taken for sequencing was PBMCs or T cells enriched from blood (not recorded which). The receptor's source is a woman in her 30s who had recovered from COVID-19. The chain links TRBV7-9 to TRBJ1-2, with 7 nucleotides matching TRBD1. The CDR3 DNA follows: TGTGCCAGCAGCTTAAAGGGACAGAACAATTATGGCTACACCTTC. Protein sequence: CASSLKGQNNYGYTF.